A selection of T cell receptor beta chains follows, all from one sample in a study of T cell responses to AZD1222 COVID-19 vaccine. Sequenced by immunoSEQ multiplex PCR; TCRdb stores in-frame clones only, minus some. The data contain under 45,000 clones, 85% to 90% of them seen just once; the ten biggest clones take up 5.5% to 7%. This material consisted of peripheral blood, taken on day 0 of AZD1222 vaccination. Receptor source: an adult in good health. Both conserved end residues are part of each CDR3. A D gene is named only where the DNA matches it firmly. Size is stated for part of the rows, as once, few or many counts, or as a class when the clone is expanded.

size	D	V	J	CDR3	DNA
NA	NA	TRBV5-5	TRBJ2-7	CASNHFAYEQYF	TGTGCCAGCAACCATTTTGCCTACGAGCAGTACTTC
once	NA	TRBV5-1	TRBJ2-3	CASQVADTQYF	TGCGCCAGCCAGGTGGCAGATACGCAGTATTTT
few	NA	TRBV21-1	TRBJ1-1	CASSNRTAVMAFF	TGTGCCAGCAGCAATCGGACGGCTGTGATGGCTTTCTTT
NA	TRBD1	TRBV4-1	TRBJ2-5	CASSQGDSQETQYF	TGCGCCAGCAGCCAAGGGGACAGTCAAGAGACCCAGTACTTC
NA	NA	TRBV15	TRBJ1-5	CATSRIQPGDQPQHF	TGTGCCACCAGCAGGATCCAGCCAGGGGATCAGCCCCAGCATTTT
NA	NA	TRBV7-9	TRBJ2-7	CASSSSDSYEQYF	TGTGCCAGCAGCTCTTCGGACAGCTACGAGCAGTACTTC
NA	NA	TRBV19	TRBJ1-5	CASSYGLAQPQHF	TGTGCCAGTAGTTATGGGCTGGCACAGCCCCAGCATTTT
few	NA	TRBV5-6	TRBJ1-5	CASSLLALGNQPQHF	TGTGCCAGCAGCTTGCTCGCGCTGGGGAATCAGCCCCAGCATTTT
NA	TRBD1	TRBV9	TRBJ1-3	CASSGQGGQGLRGNTIYF	TGTGCCAGCAGCGGCCAAGGGGGACAGGGGCTGCGTGGAAACACCATATATTTT
once	NA	TRBV5-1	TRBJ2-3	CASCSGAGTITDTQYF	TGCGCCAGCTGCTCCGGGGCGGGGACCATCACAGATACGCAGTATTTT
NA	NA	TRBV19	TRBJ2-1	CASSPQGSYNEQFF	TGTGCCAGTAGTCCCCAGGGTTCCTACAATGAGCAGTTCTTC
NA	NA	TRBV9	TRBJ2-2	CASSEKPTDRFKSGELFF	TGTGCCAGCAGCGAGAAACCCACAGACAGGTTTAAATCCGGGGAGCTGTTTTTT
NA	NA	TRBV10-3	TRBJ2-7	CAISGDQGYEQYF	TGTGCCATCAGTGGGGATCAGGGCTACGAGCAGTACTTC
NA	NA	TRBV4-1	TRBJ1-5	CASSQEAQPQHF	TGCGCCAGCAGCCAAGAGGCTCAGCCCCAGCATTTT
NA	NA	TRBV9	TRBJ2-6	CASSVGAGAGANVLTF	TGTGCCAGCAGCGTAGGGGCAGGGGCTGGGGCCAACGTCCTGACTTTC
NA	NA	TRBV11-2	TRBJ2-7	CASRKWGGVRIRGEQYF	TGTGCCAGCAGGAAGTGGGGCGGGGTCCGGATTAGGGGCGAGCAGTACTTC
NA	TRBD2	TRBV5-4	TRBJ2-7	CASSLGLAGGEQYF	TGTGCCAGCAGCTTGGGGCTAGCGGGGGGCGAGCAGTACTTC
NA	NA	TRBV5-8	TRBJ1-1	CASSLVPGGYLGEAFF	TGTGCCAGCAGCTTAGTTCCCGGAGGGTACCTAGGGGAAGCTTTCTTT
NA	TRBD1	TRBV6-5	TRBJ1-2	CASSWGQGNYGYTF	TGTGCCAGCAGTTGGGGACAGGGGAACTATGGCTACACCTTC
NA	NA	TRBV19	TRBJ1-2	CASSILSTRVSYGYTF	TGTGCCAGTAGTATATTAAGCACCCGCGTCAGCTATGGCTACACCTTC
NA	NA	TRBV28	TRBJ1-6	CASSIRGGAPASPLHF	TGTGCCAGCAGCATACGGGGTGGGGCGCCGGCGTCACCCCTCCACTTT
once	NA	TRBV24-1	TRBJ2-1	CATSDRNEQFF	TGTGCCACCAGTGATAGGAATGAGCAGTTCTTC
NA	TRBD1	TRBV7-2	TRBJ1-1	CASRVTGGGNTEAFF	TGTGCCAGCAGGGTGACAGGGGGTGGGAACACTGAAGCTTTCTTT
NA	NA	TRBV28	TRBJ1-1	CASSPGTANTEAFF	TGTGCCAGCAGCCCCGGGACCGCGAACACTGAAGCTTTCTTT
NA	NA	TRBV5-6	TRBJ2-1	CASSALTGAGDEQFF	TGTGCCAGCAGCGCACTGACAGGGGCGGGGGATGAGCAGTTCTTC
NA	NA	TRBV7-2	TRBJ1-2	CASSPNNYGYTF	TGTGCCAGCAGCCCCAATAACTATGGCTACACCTTC
NA	NA	TRBV20-1	TRBJ1-1	CSAAGQAEAFF	TGCAGTGCAGCCGGACAAGCTGAAGCTTTCTTT
NA	TRBD1	TRBV2	TRBJ1-5	CASTLEGAGQPQHF	TGTGCCAGCACCCTGGAGGGGGCCGGGCAGCCCCAGCATTTT
NA	TRBD1	TRBV24-1	TRBJ2-7	CAKGTGGIASTYEQYF	TGTGCCAAAGGGACAGGGGGGATCGCGAGCACCTACGAGCAGTACTTC